These 23 T cell receptor beta chains came from one sample sequenced in a study of early T cells in non-severe SARS-CoV-2 infection. TCRdb reprocessed the 5' RACE reads via MiXCR and lists one record per CDR3 protein. The table lists around 80,000 distinct CDR3 sequences, around 11% of them singletons, with approximately 12% in the top ten. Sequences were derived from whole blood, sampled at baseline. Receptors originate from an adult who was a healthcare worker with PCR-confirmed SARS-CoV-2 infection or an uninfected control (not recorded which).

This clonotype showed up many times. The CDR3 nucleotides are TGTGCCAGCAGTCGGGGGGGGCCGAATACGCAGTATTTT. Its translation: CASSRGGPNTQYF. The chain combines TRBV11-2 with TRBJ2-3; 8 bases line up with TRBD2. CDR1 and CDR2 (germline): SGHAT, FQNNGV. The CDR3 spans 13 residues. The J segment lost 7 bases and the V segment lost 6 bases, leaving 6 bases of the junction unmatched.

The gene calls are TRBV11-2 and TRBJ1-1, with TRBD1 as a possible D gene (6 bases). The germline V gene encodes CDR1 SGHAT and CDR2 FQNNGV. Trimming removed 3 bases from V and 4 bases from J, with 12 bases in between. The CDR3 spans 14 residues. This chain's CDR3 is CASSFRGVSTEAFF. CDR3 nucleotides: TGTGCCAGCAGCTTTAGGGGGGTCTCCACTGAAGCTTTCTTT. Variable domain in full (rest from reference TRBV11-2 and TRBJ1-1): EAGVAQSPRYKIIEKRQSVAFWCNPISGHATLYWYQQILGQGPKLLIQFQNNGVVDDSQLPKDRFSAERLKGVDSTLKIQPAKLEDSAVYLCASSFRGVSTEAFFGQGTRLTVV.

In its sample, this clonotype was seen many times. V is TRBV20-1 and J is TRBJ1-6, with TRBD1 identical over 9 bases. Germline assignment: CDR1 DFQATT and CDR2 SNEGSKA (reference sequence). The CDR3 spans 13 residues. This CDR3 reads CSALGQGTSPLHF. The CDR3 coding sequence is TGCAGCGCCCTAGGACAGGGGACTTCACCCCTCCACTTT.

This clonotype was recorded many times. This sequence joins TRBV20-1 and TRBJ1-5; tentatively, D is TRBD1 (6 bases). Germline CDR1 DFQATT, CDR2 SNEGSKA (reference sequence). This CDR3 contains 14 residues. Trimming pared 0 bases from V and 4 bases from J, leaving 10 bases between. This CDR3 is CSAREGARNQPQHF. CDR3 in DNA: TGCAGTGCTAGAGAGGGGGCGCGGAATCAGCCCCAGCATTTT.

V and J are TRBV20-1 and TRBJ2-1; D call uncertain. The CDR3 totals 12 residues. CDR1 and CDR2 from the germline V gene are DFQATT and SNEGSKA (reference sequence). V gave up 3 bases and J gave up 6 bases, with 9 bases separating them. CDR3 region: CSASHTLNEQFF. CDR3 nucleotides: TGCAGTGCTAGCCATACACTCAATGAGCAGTTCTTC.

This clonotype has only a few counts. The chain recombines TRBV7-6 with TRBJ1-1; the D is unclear. Trimming removed 2 bases at V and 4 bases at J, with 8 bases between. Germline V gene sequence: CDR1 SGHVS, CDR2 FNYEAQ. CDR3 size: 13 residues. The CDR3 DNA reads TGTGCCAGCAGCTTAAATGTAGGCACTGAAGCTTTCTTT. Protein sequence: CASSLNVGTEAFF. Full variable domain (missing parts from reference TRBV7-6 and TRBJ1-1): GAGVSQSPRYKVTKRGQDVALRCDPISGHVSLYWYRQALGQGPEFLTYFNYEAQQDKSGLPNDRFSAERPEGSISTLTIQRTEQRDSAMYRCASSLNVGTEAFFGQGTRLTVV.

This clonotype appeared many times. The chain joins TRBV14 to TRBJ2-3, with D tentatively TRBD2 (5 bases). CDR1 SGHDN and CDR2 FVKESK come from the germline V gene. CDR3 size: 14 residues. The V and J ends lost 1 base and 8 bases respectively, with 13 bases between them. This chain's CDR3 is CASSQVRGSSTQYF. The CDR3 nucleotides are TGTGCCAGCAGCCAAGTCCGGGGATCTAGTACGCAGTATTTT.

The chain employs TRBV6-2 or TRBV6-3 and TRBJ2-7; possibly TRBD2 for D (5 bases). V was shortened by 8 bases and J by 5 bases, with 16 bases between the two germline ends. CDR1 and CDR2 (germline): MNHEY, SVGEGT. CDR3 length equals 13 residues. CDR3 bases: TGTGCCAGCGACCACGGCAAGAGGGACGAGCAGTACTTC. This translates into CASDHGKRDEQYF.

This clonotype has more than one count but fewer than ten. V gene TRBV28 combines with J gene TRBJ1-6; weak D call: TRBD1 (6 bases). The germline V gene has CDR1 MDHEN and CDR2 SYDVKM. Trimming took 4 bases from V and 4 from J, leaving 14 bases between them. The CDR3 consists of 16 residues. CDR3 in DNA: TGTGCCAGCAGTTCGGACAGCGCCGTTTATAATTCACCCCTCCACTTT. This gives the protein CASSSDSAVYNSPLHF.

The rearrangement links TRBV29-1 to TRBJ2-1; D gene ambiguous. Deletions cut 6 bases from V and 9 bases from J, with 21 bases between. The CDR3 loop spans 14 amino acids. Germline CDR1 reads SQVTM; CDR2 reads ANQGSEA. CDR3 protein: CSVPDEAYLGEQFF. The CDR3 region has the DNA TGCAGCGTCCCGGACGAGGCCTACTTGGGTGAGCAGTTCTTC.

V is TRBV12-3 or TRBV12-4 and J is TRBJ1-5; D remains ambiguous. V dropped 8 bases and J dropped 5 bases, with 19 bases sitting between them. The CDR3 runs to 15 residues. Here the CDR3 reads CASHEGGKVDQPQHF. The CDR3 coding sequence is TGTGCCAGCCACGAGGGAGGTAAAGTCGATCAGCCCCAGCATTTT.

This clonotype was observed many times. V and J are TRBV5-4 and TRBJ1-2; D not resolved. Germline assignment: CDR1 SGHNT and CDR2 YYREEE (reference sequence). The V and J ends lost 1 base and 5 bases respectively, with 9 bases between them. The CDR3 runs 13 residues. The CDR3 is CASSLSSGYGYTF. The CDR3 DNA reads TGTGCCAGCAGCTTGAGCTCCGGGTATGGCTACACCTTC.

This clonotype was seen many times. This chain uses TRBV6-5 with TRBJ1-6; no firm D call. The CDR3 spans 13 residues. Germline V gene lookup returns CDR1 MNHEY and CDR2 SVGAGI. The V and J ends lost 4 bases and 10 bases respectively, with 11 bases between them. The CDR3 sequence: CASSWRVRSPLHF. Here the CDR3 DNA reads TGTGCCAGCAGTTGGAGGGTGCGGTCACCCCTCCACTTT.

J is TRBJ2-7 and V is TRBV20-1, with a tentative D call TRBD1 (6 bases). Trimming shortened V by 3 bases and J by 6 bases, and 18 bases separated the two germline ends. The germline V gene encodes CDR1 DFQATT and CDR2 SNEGSKA (reference sequence). CDR3 size: 14 residues. The CDR3 here is CSASIQGIFFEQYF. The CDR3 bases are TGCAGTGCTAGTATACAGGGCATTTTCTTCGAGCAGTACTTC.

The V gene is TRBV10-3, the J gene TRBJ1-1; 11 nucleotides match TRBD1. CDR1 and CDR2 (germline): ENHRY, SYGVKD. J was trimmed by 2 bases and V by 5 bases; bases with no gene match: 10. The CDR3 runs to 17 residues. The CDR3 DNA reads TGTGCCATCAGTAGGAGGGGGACAGGGGGTCATAACACTGAAGCTTTCTTT. Encoded protein: CAISRRGTGGHNTEAFF.

The chain carries TRBV28 and TRBJ1-2; no reliable D call. Germline V gene data show CDR1 as MDHEN and CDR2 as SYDVKM. The V gene lost 3 bases and the J gene lost 6 bases, with 5 bases spanning the gap. The CDR3 contains 11 residues. CDR3 sequence: CASSFGNGYTF. The DNA of the CDR3 is TGTGCCAGCAGTTTCGGGAATGGCTACACCTTC.

At least ten counts were recorded for this clonotype. The chain recombines TRBV5-1 with TRBJ2-7; 7 positions agree with TRBD1. With 4 bases clipped from V and 2 bases from J, the junction kept 12 bases outside the gene matches. This CDR3 contains 16 residues. Germline-derived CDR1 and CDR2 are SGHRS and YFSETQ. The CDR3 reads CASSLPRQGNPYEQYF. CDR3 in DNA: TGCGCCAGCAGCCTGCCTCGACAGGGCAACCCCTACGAGCAGTACTTC. Full variable domain (outside the CDR3, taken from reference TRBV5-1 and TRBJ2-7): KAGVTQTPRYLIKTRGQQVTLSCSPISGHRSVSWYQQTPGQGLQFLFEYFSETQRNKGNFPGRFSGRQFSNSRSEMNVSTLELGDSALYLCASSLPRQGNPYEQYFGPGTRLTVT.

Only a few counts were recorded for this clonotype. The V call is TRBV28, the J call TRBJ2-2; 14 nucleotides line up with TRBD2. The germline V gene has CDR1 MDHEN and CDR2 SYDVKM. Germline trimming cut 6 bases from V and 6 bases from J; bases unmatched to any gene: 9. The CDR3 covers 17 residues. This CDR3 is CASSPLTSGGVPGELFF. CDR3 nucleotides: TGTGCCAGCAGCCCTCTGACTAGCGGGGGGGTCCCCGGGGAGCTGTTTTTT.

This clonotype was observed a few times. CDR3 DNA sequence: TGTGCCAGTAACAACGACAGGTTTGGCGAGCAGTACTTC. This translates into CASNNDRFGEQYF. This chain joins TRBV19 and TRBJ2-7, with D perhaps matching TRBD1 (6 bases). V shed 7 bases and J shed 6 bases, with 16 bases lying between them. This CDR3 region has 13 residues. CDR1 and CDR2 from the germline V gene are LNHDA and SQIVND (reference sequence).

This clonotype came up many times. This chain connects TRBV6-2 or TRBV6-3 to TRBJ2-5; D is ambiguous. The CDR3 covers 14 residues. Between the trimmed V and J ends, which lost 10 bases and 1 base, there was a span of 16 bases. The V gene's germline CDR1 is MNHEY and CDR2 SVGEGT. CDR3 in DNA: TGTGCCATCTCACCGTCGGACCCCCAAGAGACCCAGTACTTC. It yields the protein CAISPSDPQETQYF.

This clonotype appeared a few times. The gene calls are TRBV14 and TRBJ1-2, with 11 nucleotides matching TRBD1. V was clipped by 0 bases and J by 8 bases; unmatched bases: 2. The germline CDR1 and CDR2 sequences are SGHDN and FVKESK. The CDR3 has 14 amino acids. CDR3 residues: CASSQDRTGGGYTF. In nucleotides, the CDR3 is TGTGCCAGCAGCCAAGATCGGACAGGGGGCGGCTACACCTTC.

This clonotype was detected many times. This chain links TRBV12-5 with TRBJ1-1; D perhaps matches TRBD1 (6 bases). This CDR3 has 15 amino acids. Germline CDR1 reads LGHNT; CDR2 reads FRNRAP. V was cut by 4 bases and J by 0 bases, with 12 bases left in between. The CDR3 loop is CASGSNRVLNTEAFF. The CDR3 DNA follows: TGTGCTAGTGGTTCCAACAGGGTCCTGAACACTGAAGCTTTCTTT.

The V call is TRBV6-5, the J call TRBJ1-3; 10 positions agree with TRBD1. Germline lookup yields CDR1 MNHEY and CDR2 SVGAGI. Trimming cost V 4 bases and J 4 bases; bases outside gene matches: 4. The CDR3 has 15 amino acids. The CDR3 here is CASSSPGQGGNTIYF. The CDR3, as DNA: TGTGCCAGCAGTTCCCCGGGACAGGGGGGAAACACCATATATTTT.